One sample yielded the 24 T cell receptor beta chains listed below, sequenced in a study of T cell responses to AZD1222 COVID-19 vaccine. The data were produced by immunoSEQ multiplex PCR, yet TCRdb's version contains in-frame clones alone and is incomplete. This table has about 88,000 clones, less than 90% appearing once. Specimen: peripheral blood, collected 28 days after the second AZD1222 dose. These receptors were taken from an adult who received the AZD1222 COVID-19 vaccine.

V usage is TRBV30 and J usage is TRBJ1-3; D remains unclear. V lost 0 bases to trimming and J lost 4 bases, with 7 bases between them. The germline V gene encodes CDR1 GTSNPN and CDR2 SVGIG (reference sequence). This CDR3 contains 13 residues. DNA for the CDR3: TGTGCCTGGAGTGTGGGGAACGGAAACACCATATATTTT. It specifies CAWSVGNGNTIYF.

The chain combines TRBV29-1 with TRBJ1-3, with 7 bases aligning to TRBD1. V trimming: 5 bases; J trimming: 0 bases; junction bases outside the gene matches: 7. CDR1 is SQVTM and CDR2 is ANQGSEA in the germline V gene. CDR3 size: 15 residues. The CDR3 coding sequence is TGCAGCGTTCGACCACAGGGGATCTCTGGAAACACCATATATTTT. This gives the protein CSVRPQGISGNTIYF. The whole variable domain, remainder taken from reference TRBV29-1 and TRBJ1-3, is SAVISQKPSRDICQRGTSLTIQCQVDSQVTMMFWYRQQPGQSLTLIATANQGSEATYESGFVIDKFPISRPNLTFSTLTVSNMSPEDSSIYLCSVRPQGISGNTIYFGEGSWLTVV.

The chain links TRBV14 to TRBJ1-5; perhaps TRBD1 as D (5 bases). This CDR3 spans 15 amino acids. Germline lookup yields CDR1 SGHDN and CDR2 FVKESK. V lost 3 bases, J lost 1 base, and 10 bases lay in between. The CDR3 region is CASSQRNRSNQPQHF. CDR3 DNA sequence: TGTGCCAGCAGCCAGCGGAACAGGAGCAATCAGCCCCAGCATTTT. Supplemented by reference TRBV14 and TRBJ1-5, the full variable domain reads EAGVTQFPSHSVIEKGQTVTLRCDPISGHDNLYWYRRVMGKEIKFLLHFVKESKQDESGMPNNRFLAERTGGTYSTLKVQPAELEDSGVYFCASSQRNRSNQPQHFGDGTRLSIL.

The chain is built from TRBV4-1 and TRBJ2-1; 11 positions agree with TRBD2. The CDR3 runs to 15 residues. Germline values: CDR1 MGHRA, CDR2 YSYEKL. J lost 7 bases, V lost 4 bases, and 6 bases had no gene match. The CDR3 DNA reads TGCGCCAGCAGCCCGACTAGCGGGGTTGTTAATGAGCAGTTCTTC. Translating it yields CASSPTSGVVNEQFF.

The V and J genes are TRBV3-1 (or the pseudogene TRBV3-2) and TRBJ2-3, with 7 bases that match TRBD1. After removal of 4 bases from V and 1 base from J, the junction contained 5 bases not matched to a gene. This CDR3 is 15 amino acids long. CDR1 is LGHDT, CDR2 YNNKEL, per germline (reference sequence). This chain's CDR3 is CASSLQGHRTDTQYF. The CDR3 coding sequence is TGTGCCAGCAGCCTACAGGGGCATCGCACAGATACGCAGTATTTT.

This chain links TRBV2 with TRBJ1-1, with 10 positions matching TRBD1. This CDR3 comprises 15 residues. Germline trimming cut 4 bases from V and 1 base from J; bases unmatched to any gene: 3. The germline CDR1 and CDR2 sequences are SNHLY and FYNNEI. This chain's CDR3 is CASSADRGRNTEAFF. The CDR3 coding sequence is TGTGCCAGCAGTGCCGACAGGGGGCGGAACACTGAAGCTTTCTTT.

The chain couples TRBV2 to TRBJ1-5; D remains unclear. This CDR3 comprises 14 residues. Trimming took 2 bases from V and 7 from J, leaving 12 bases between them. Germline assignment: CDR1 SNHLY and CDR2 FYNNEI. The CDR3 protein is CASSESTAGQPQHF. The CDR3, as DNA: TGTGCCAGCAGTGAATCAACAGCGGGGCAGCCCCAGCATTTT.

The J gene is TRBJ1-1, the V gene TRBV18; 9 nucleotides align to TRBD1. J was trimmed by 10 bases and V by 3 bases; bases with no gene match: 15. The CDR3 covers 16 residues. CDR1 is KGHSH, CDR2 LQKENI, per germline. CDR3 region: CASSPAAGTGSPLAFF. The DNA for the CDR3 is TGTGCCAGCTCACCGGCGGCCGGGACAGGGTCCCCATTAGCTTTCTTT.

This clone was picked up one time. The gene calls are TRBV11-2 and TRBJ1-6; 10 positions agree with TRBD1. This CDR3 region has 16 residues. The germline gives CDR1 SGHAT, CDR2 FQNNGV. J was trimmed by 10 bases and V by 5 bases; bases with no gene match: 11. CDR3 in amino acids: CASSAGRQGAWSPLHF. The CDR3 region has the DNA TGTGCCAGCAGCGCCGGGAGACAGGGGGCATGGTCACCCCTCCACTTT.

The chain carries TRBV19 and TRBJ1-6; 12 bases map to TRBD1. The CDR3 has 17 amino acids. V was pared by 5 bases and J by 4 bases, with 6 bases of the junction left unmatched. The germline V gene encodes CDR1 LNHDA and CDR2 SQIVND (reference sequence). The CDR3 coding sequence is TGTGCCAGTAGTGGGACAGGGGGCGCGATATATAATTCACCCCTCCACTTT. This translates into CASSGTGGAIYNSPLHF.

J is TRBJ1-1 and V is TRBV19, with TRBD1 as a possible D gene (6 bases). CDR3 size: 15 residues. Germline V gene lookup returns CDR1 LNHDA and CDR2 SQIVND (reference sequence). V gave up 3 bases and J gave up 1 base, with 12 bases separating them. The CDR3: CASSIVGQRNTEAFF. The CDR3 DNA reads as TGTGCCAGTAGTATCGTCGGACAGAGGAACACTGAAGCTTTCTTT.

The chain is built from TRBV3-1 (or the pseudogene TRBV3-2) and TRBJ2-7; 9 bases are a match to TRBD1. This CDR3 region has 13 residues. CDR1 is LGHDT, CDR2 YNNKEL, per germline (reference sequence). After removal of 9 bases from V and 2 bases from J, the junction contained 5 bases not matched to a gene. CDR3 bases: TGTGCCAGTACAAGGACAGGGGCCTACGAGCAGTACTTC. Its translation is CASTRTGAYEQYF.

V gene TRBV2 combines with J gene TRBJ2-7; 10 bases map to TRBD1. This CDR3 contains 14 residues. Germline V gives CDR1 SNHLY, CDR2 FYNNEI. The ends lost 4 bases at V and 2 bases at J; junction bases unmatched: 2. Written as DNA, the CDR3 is TGTGCCAGCAGTGCAGACAGGGGGCCCTACGAGCAGTACTTC. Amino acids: CASSADRGPYEQYF.

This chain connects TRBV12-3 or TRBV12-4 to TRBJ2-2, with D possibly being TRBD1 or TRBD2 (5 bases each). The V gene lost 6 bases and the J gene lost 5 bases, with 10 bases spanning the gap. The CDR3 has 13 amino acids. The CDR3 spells CASSRDPTGELFF. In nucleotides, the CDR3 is TGTGCCAGCAGCCGGGACCCAACCGGGGAGCTGTTTTTT.

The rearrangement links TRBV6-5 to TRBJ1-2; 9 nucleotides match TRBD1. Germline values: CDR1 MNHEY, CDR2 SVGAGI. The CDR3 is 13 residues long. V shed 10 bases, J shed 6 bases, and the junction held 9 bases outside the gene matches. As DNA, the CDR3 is TGTGCCACCCGCCGGGACAGGGTGGATGGCTACACCTTC. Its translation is CATRRDRVDGYTF.

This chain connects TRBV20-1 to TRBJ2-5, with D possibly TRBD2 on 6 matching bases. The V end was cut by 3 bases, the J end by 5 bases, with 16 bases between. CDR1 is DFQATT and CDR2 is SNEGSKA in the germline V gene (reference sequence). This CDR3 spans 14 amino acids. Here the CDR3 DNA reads TGCAGTGCTAGTCTTAGAGGGGCGGGGGAGACCCAGTACTTC. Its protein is CSASLRGAGETQYF.

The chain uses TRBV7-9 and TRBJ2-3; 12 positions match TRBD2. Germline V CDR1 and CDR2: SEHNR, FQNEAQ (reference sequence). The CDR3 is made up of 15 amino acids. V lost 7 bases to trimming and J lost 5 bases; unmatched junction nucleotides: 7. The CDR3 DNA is TGTGCCAGCACCCGACTAGCGGGGGCGGGAGATACGCAGTATTTT. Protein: CASTRLAGAGDTQYF.

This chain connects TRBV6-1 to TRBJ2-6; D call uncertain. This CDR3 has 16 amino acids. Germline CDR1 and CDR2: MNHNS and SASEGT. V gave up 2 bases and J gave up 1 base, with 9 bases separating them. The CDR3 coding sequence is TGTGCCAGCAGTGAACACAGCCTATCTGGGGCCAACGTCCTGACTTTC. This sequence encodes CASSEHSLSGANVLTF.

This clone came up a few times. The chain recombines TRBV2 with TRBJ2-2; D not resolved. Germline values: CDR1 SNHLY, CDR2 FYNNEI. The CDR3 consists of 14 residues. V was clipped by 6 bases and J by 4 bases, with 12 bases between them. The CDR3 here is CASSVLRATGELFF. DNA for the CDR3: TGTGCCAGCAGCGTCTTAAGGGCCACCGGGGAGCTGTTTTTT.

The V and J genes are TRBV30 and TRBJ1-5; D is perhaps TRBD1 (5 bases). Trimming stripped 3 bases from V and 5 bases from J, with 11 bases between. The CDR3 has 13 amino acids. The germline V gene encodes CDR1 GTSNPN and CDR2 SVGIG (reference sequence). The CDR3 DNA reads TGTGCCTGGAGCACGTTAGGGGATCAGCCCCAGCATTTT. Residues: CAWSTLGDQPQHF.

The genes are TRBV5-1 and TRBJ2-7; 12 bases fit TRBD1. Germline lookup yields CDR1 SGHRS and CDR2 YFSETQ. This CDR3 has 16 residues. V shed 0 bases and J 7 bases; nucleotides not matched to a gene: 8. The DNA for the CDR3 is TGCGCCAGCAGCTTGGAACCGGGACAGGGGGCGCGGGAGCAGTACTTC. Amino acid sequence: CASSLEPGQGAREQYF.

CDR3 sequence: CASSPGTGVYGYTF. CDR3 DNA: TGTGCCAGCAGCCCCGGGACAGGAGTCTATGGCTACACCTTC. V and J are TRBV3-1 (or the pseudogene TRBV3-2) and TRBJ1-2; 8 nucleotides line up with TRBD1. The CDR3 loop spans 14 amino acids. V trimming: 4 bases; J trimming: 4 bases; junction bases outside the gene matches: 5. Per the germline V gene, CDR1 is LGHDT and CDR2 is YNNKEL (reference sequence).

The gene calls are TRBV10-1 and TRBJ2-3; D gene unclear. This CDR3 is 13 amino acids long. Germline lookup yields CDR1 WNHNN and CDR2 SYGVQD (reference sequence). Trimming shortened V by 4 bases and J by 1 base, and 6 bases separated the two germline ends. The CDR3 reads CASSGGGTDTQYF. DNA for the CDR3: TGCGCCAGCAGTGGTGGGGGCACAGATACGCAGTATTTT.

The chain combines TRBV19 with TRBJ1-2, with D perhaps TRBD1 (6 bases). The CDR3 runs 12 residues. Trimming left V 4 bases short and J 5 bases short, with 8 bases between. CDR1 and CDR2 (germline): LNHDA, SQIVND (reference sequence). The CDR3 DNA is TGTGCCAGTAGTAGTGGACAGTATGGCTACACCTTC. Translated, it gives CASSSGQYGYTF.